The rows below give T cell receptor beta chains drawn from one sample of a study of blood T cell repertoires in COVID-19. The data were produced by immunoSEQ multiplex PCR, yet TCRdb's version contains in-frame clones alone and is incomplete. In the table there are 140,000 or so clones, 65% to 90% of which are singletons. The material sequenced was peripheral blood. The source is a man aged 55 to 70 with active or convalescent COVID-19. CDR3s include the opening cysteine and the closing phenylalanine or tryptophan. D genes are given only for firm matches. Expanded clones are given a class, and other clones once, few, many or no size at all.

TRBJ2-5,TRBV5-1,few,14,TRBD1,CASSTGQAQETQYF,TGCGCCAGCAGCACAGGACAGGCCCAAGAGACCCAGTACTTC
TRBJ1-5,TRBV29-1,-,12,-,CSVGSQDQPQHF,TGCAGCGTTGGGTCACAAGATCAGCCCCAGCATTTT
TRBJ1-2,TRBV24-1,-,14,-,CATSDPTSNYGYTF,TGTGCCACCAGTGACCCTACCTCTAACTATGGCTACACCTTC
TRBJ2-3,TRBV9,once,16,TRBD1,CASSARTGGGTDTQYF,TGTGCCAGCAGCGCGAGAACAGGGGGCGGCACAGATACGCAGTATTTT
TRBJ2-3,TRBV5-1,-,15,TRBD2,CASRVAGVYTDTQYF,TGCGCCAGCAGAGTAGCGGGGGTGTACACAGATACGCAGTATTTT
TRBJ1-1,TRBV29-1,once,13,TRBD1,CSVGFMTGPEAFF,TGCAGCGTTGGATTTATGACAGGGCCTGAAGCTTTCTTT
TRBJ1-1,TRBV30,-,13,TRBD1,CAWSVDRSSEAFF,TGTGCCTGGAGTGTGGACAGGTCCTCTGAAGCTTTCTTT
TRBJ1-4,TRBV7-8,once,15,-,CASSPRTDRGVKLFF,TGTGCCAGCAGCCCACGGACAGATCGGGGCGTAAAACTGTTTTTT
TRBJ2-7,TRBV11-2,-,14,-,CASSQSRGYYEQYF,TGTGCCAGCAGCCAATCACGGGGGTATTACGAGCAGTACTTC
TRBJ1-2,TRBV7-9,once,15,-,CASSLAPGQNNGYTF,TGTGCCAGCAGCTTAGCTCCGGGACAAAATAATGGCTACACCTTC
TRBJ1-1,TRBV5-1,-,15,TRBD1,CASSFHQMTGPEAFF,TGCGCCAGCAGTTTCCACCAGATGACAGGGCCTGAAGCTTTCTTT
TRBJ2-1,TRBV5-6,-,12,-,CASSLVQGWAFF,TGTGCCAGCAGCTTGGTGCAGGGGTGGGCGTTCTTC
TRBJ1-5,TRBV6-5,-,15,TRBD1,CASSKTGKSNQPQHF,TGTGCCAGCAGTAAGACAGGGAAAAGTAATCAGCCCCAGCATTTT
TRBJ1-2,TRBV7-2,-,16,TRBD1,CASSLGAGTGFSGYTF,TGTGCCAGCAGCTTAGGGGCCGGGACAGGGTTCTCTGGCTACACCTTC
TRBJ1-4,TRBV27,once,15,-,CASSLWGRSREKLFF,TGTGCCAGCAGTTTATGGGGCAGGTCCCGGGAAAAACTGTTTTTT
TRBJ1-2,TRBV6-2/TRBV6-3,-,15,TRBD1,CASSDDRGVLGGYTF,TGTGCCAGCAGCGATGACAGGGGGGTTCTTGGCGGCTACACCTTC
TRBJ2-1,TRBV9,-,14,TRBD2,CASSVLAGGSEQFF,TGTGCCAGCAGCGTACTAGCGGGAGGGTCTGAGCAGTTCTTC
TRBJ2-5,TRBV7-2,-,14,-,CASSLAGLQETQYF,TGTGCCAGCAGCTTAGCGGGGCTGCAAGAGACCCAGTACTTC
TRBJ2-1,TRBV9,-,18,TRBD2,CASSEGVAGGLYYNEQFF,TGTGCCAGCAGCGAGGGTGTAGCGGGAGGCCTCTACTACAATGAGCAGTTCTTC
TRBJ1-1,TRBV4-1,-,14,-,CASSQPPRGTEAFF,TGCGCCAGCAGCCAGCCCCCTAGAGGGACTGAAGCTTTCTTT
TRBJ2-1,TRBV27,-,11,-,CASRRVGEQFF,TGTGCCAGCAGGCGGGTTGGTGAGCAGTTCTTC
TRBJ1-6,TRBV2,-,13,-,CASSPAGRSPLHF,TGTGCCAGCAGTCCGGCAGGTCGTTCACCCCTCCACTTT
TRBJ1-2,TRBV24-1,-,12,-,CATSDRGRGETF,TGTGCCACCAGTGACCGCGGACGGGGGGAAACCTTC
TRBJ2-3,TRBV7-9,-,19,-,CASRPLQLTGERYTDTQYF,TGTGCCAGCAGACCTCTCCAACTTACTGGCGAGCGTTACACAGATACGCAGTATTTT
TRBJ1-1,TRBV7-2,few,14,TRBD1,CASSSQGGKTEAFF,TGTGCCAGCAGCTCGCAGGGGGGTAAAACTGAAGCTTTCTTT
TRBJ1-1,TRBV6-2/TRBV6-3,-,16,TRBD1,CASSPPRDRGNTEAFF,TGTGCCAGCAGCCCCCCGCGTGACAGGGGGAACACTGAAGCTTTCTTT
TRBJ2-7,TRBV20-1,-,11,TRBD1,CSAYRGYEQYF,TGCAGTGCCTACAGGGGCTACGAGCAGTACTTC
TRBJ1-2,TRBV6-1,-,14,-,CASFGIERGRGYTF,TGTGCCAGCTTTGGGATAGAAAGGGGGAGAGGCTACACCTTC
TRBJ2-3,TRBV6-6,-,17,TRBD2,CASSPRGGGPSTDTQYF,TGTGCCAGCAGTCCACGGGGCGGGGGGCCTAGCACAGATACGCAGTATTTT
TRBJ2-1,TRBV7-8,-,13,-,CASSRDTYNEQFF,TGTGCCAGCAGCCGGGACACTTACAATGAGCAGTTCTTC